This TCR beta chain was observed in a study of shared clonotypes between healthy human individuals. Study in general: CD4 naive cells filled three plates per donor, CD4 memory three, CD8 naive two and CD8 memory one.

Study-level points and caveats: The small donor group covered limited genetic and exposure diversity. Clonotype sharing among donors, it was expected, would be affected by sequencing depth.

The study separated CD4+ cells into CD45RA+ naive and CD45RA-negative memory subsets. As for this clone: The antigen is not known. Other DNA sequences in this sample translate to the same CDR3.

Produced via immunoSEQ multiplex PCR; TCRdb's table is partial and in-frame only. The sample shows hundreds of thousands of clones, almost 97% of them seen only once. Germline CDR1 reads MNHEY; CDR2 reads SVGAGI. There are 13 residues in the CDR3. Deletions cut 2 bases from V and 0 bases from J, with 4 bases between. The TCR sequence derives from a woman aged 25 to 45 in good health. The sample comprised naive CD4+ T cells sorted from blood. Subset here: CD45RA+ positively selected. The V gene is TRBV6-5, the J gene TRBJ1-1; D gene unclear. The CDR3 DNA sequence: TGTGCCAGCAGTTACGAGGTGAACACTGAAGCTTTCTTT. Its protein product is CASSYEVNTEAFF.